These 31 T cell receptor beta chains came from one sample sequenced in a study of beta chain features in type 1 diabetes. Sequencing targeted expressed TCRB transcripts, as all isolated RNA had been reverse transcribed. TCRdb's copy holds only in-frame clones and misses some; the assay was immunoSEQ multiplex PCR. The sample lists roughly 300,000 clones, 12% to 15% seen once, with 6.7% in the top ten. The sequencing sample was made of central memory CD4+ T cells from blood. Receptors were obtained from a man in his thirties or forties in good health.

There are a few counts of this clone. The chain employs TRBV29-1 and TRBJ1-1, with D hard to call. CDR3 length: 15 amino acids. V lost 0 bases and J lost 0, with 11 bases in between. CDR1 is SQVTM and CDR2 is ANQGSEA in the germline V gene. The CDR3 protein is CSVEDRMVMNTEAFF. In nucleotides, the CDR3 is TGCAGCGTTGAAGACCGGATGGTGATGAACACTGAAGCTTTCTTT.

The gene calls are TRBV10-3 and TRBJ2-1; 10 bases align to TRBD2. V was clipped by 3 bases and J by 7 bases; unmatched bases: 6. Germline V lookup: CDR1 ENHRY, CDR2 SYGVKD. The CDR3 runs to 15 residues. The CDR3 loop is CAISDLSGGINEQFF. CDR3 bases: TGTGCCATCAGTGATCTTAGCGGGGGGATTAATGAGCAGTTCTTC.

This chain links TRBV23-1 with TRBJ1-1; D possibly corresponds to TRBD1 (5 bases). TRBV23-1 carries the ORF label, with uncertain function. V dropped 2 bases and J dropped 8 bases, with 21 bases sitting between them. The CDR3 has 16 amino acids. The CDR3 region is CASSQPVAQGTREAFF. CDR3 nucleotides: TGCGCCAGCAGTCAACCCGTCGCGCAGGGCACCCGGGAAGCTTTCTTT.

J is TRBJ2-7 and V is TRBV5-1; tentatively, D is TRBD2 (5 bases). The CDR3 length is 13 residues. V lost 0 bases and J lost 9, with 13 bases in between. CDR1 is SGHRS, CDR2 YFSETQ, per germline. The DNA for the CDR3 is TGCGCCAGCAGCTTGGGACGGCGCGAGGGGCAGTACTTC. Translated, it gives CASSLGRREGQYF.

As to this clone: The junction does not match germline at one end; this may be a read error. V gene TRBV4-1 combines with J gene TRBJ2-5; D may be TRBD1 (5 bases). This CDR3 has 14 residues. Looked up from germline, CDR1 is MGHRA and CDR2 is YSYEKL. The CDR3 reads CASSQTDRGETQYF. CDR3 nucleotide sequence: TGTGCCAGCAGCCAAACAGATAGGGGAGAGACCCAGTACTTC.

A word on this clone: This sample includes further DNA sequences coding for the same CDR3. The genes are TRBV15 and TRBJ2-5; D gene unclear. The CDR3 length is 13 residues. Germline V gene data show CDR1 as LNHNV and CDR2 as YYDKDF (reference sequence). V lost 1 base and J lost 1, with 4 bases in between. CDR3 in DNA: TGTGCCACCAGCAGAGGTCTCCAAGAGACCCAGTACTTC. It yields the protein CATSRGLQETQYF.

The sample holds a few counts of this clone. As DNA, the CDR3 is TGCGCCAGCAGCCTCGACGGGTTAGGACCCCAGCATTTT. This sequence encodes CASSLDGLGPQHF. V is TRBV5-1 and J is TRBJ1-5; D gene unclear. The CDR3 has 13 amino acids. CDR1 is SGHRS and CDR2 is YFSETQ in the germline V gene. With 4 bases removed from V and 10 bases from J, the gap between germline ends came to 15 bases.

The V gene is TRBV7-7, the J gene TRBJ2-1; D gene uncertain. V was trimmed by 5 bases and J by 7 bases, leaving 15 bases between them. The CDR3 runs to 14 residues. Germline assignment: CDR1 SSHAT and CDR2 FNYEAQ (reference sequence). CDR3 sequence: CASSPYRVGNEQFF. CDR3 nucleotide sequence: TGTGCCAGCAGCCCCTATAGGGTCGGGAATGAGCAGTTCTTC.

This clone has at least ten counts. The CDR3 here is CASRVGLAGLTGELFF. In DNA, the CDR3 is TGTGCCAGCAGGGTGGGACTAGCGGGGCTTACCGGGGAGCTGTTTTTT. The chain couples TRBV2 to TRBJ2-2, with 13 bases matching TRBD2. Germline V gene data show CDR1 as SNHLY and CDR2 as FYNNEI. The V and J ends lost 6 bases and 5 bases, in that order; junction bases with no gene match: 6. The CDR3 covers 16 residues.

The chain uses TRBV27 and TRBJ1-1, with D tentatively TRBD1 (6 bases). The CDR3 covers 14 residues. Germline lookup yields CDR1 MNHEY and CDR2 SMNVEV (reference sequence). Trimming took off 5 bases at V and 2 bases at J, with 12 bases between the two ends. The CDR3 sequence: CASSTDRTNTEAFF. The DNA for the CDR3 is TGTGCCAGCAGTACAGACAGGACTAACACTGAAGCTTTCTTT.

The chain couples TRBV19 to TRBJ2-1; D is unresolved. CDR3 size: 15 residues. The germline V and J ends were trimmed by 1 base and 4 bases, with 11 bases remaining between them. CDR1 LNHDA and CDR2 SQIVND come from the germline V gene (reference sequence). The CDR3 coding sequence is TGTGCCAGTAGTATAGTTTTCGGTAGTTACAATGAGCAGTTCTTC. Encoded protein: CASSIVFGSYNEQFF.

The rearrangement links TRBV11-3 to TRBJ2-3; D is uncertain. V lost 2 bases, J lost 5 bases, and 11 bases lay in between. Germline CDR1 reads SGHNT; CDR2 reads YENEEA. This CDR3 has 14 residues. The CDR3 DNA reads as TGTGCCAGCAGCTTAATTGCCGGCAGAGATACGCAGTATTTT. Protein product: CASSLIAGRDTQYF.

The chain couples TRBV9 to TRBJ2-3, with 10 nucleotides matching TRBD2. Germline V gene sequence: CDR1 SGDLS, CDR2 YYNGEE. The CDR3 loop spans 16 amino acids. The ends lost 0 bases at V and 5 bases at J; junction bases unmatched: 6. CDR3 protein: CASSVGSGRSGDTQYF. In DNA, the CDR3 is TGTGCCAGCAGCGTAGGTAGCGGGAGGTCGGGAGATACGCAGTATTTT. Based on the CDR3 plus reference TRBV9 and TRBJ2-3, the full variable domain is DSGVTQTPKHLITATGQRVTLRCSPRSGDLSVYWYQQSLDQGLQFLIQYYNGEERAKGNILERFSAQQFPDLHSELNLSSLELGDSALYFCASSVGSGRSGDTQYFGPGTRLTVL.

This clone was detected only a few times. The J gene is TRBJ2-5, the V gene TRBV15; D might be TRBD2 (6 bases). The tail of the sequence fits TRBJ2-7 better, so the J call may be wrong. The CDR3 contains 15 residues. The germline CDR1 and CDR2 sequences are LNHNV and YYDKDF (reference sequence). CDR3 nucleotides: TGTGCCACCAGCAGACTGACGGGGGTTGCCTACGAGCAGTACTTC. Translated: CATSRLTGVAYEQYF.

The CDR3: CASSLELAGEQFF. In nucleotides, the CDR3 is TGTGCCAGCAGCTTAGAACTAGCGGGCGAGCAGTTCTTC. This chain joins TRBV7-9 and TRBJ2-1; TRBD2 matches 9 bases. Germline values: CDR1 SEHNR, CDR2 FQNEAQ (reference sequence). The CDR3 extends over 13 amino acids. Trimming at V came to 1 base and at J to 10 bases, leaving 2 bases not matched to a gene.

This clone was found many times. The genes are TRBV14 and TRBJ2-1; 9 positions match TRBD2. The germline V gene has CDR1 SGHDN and CDR2 FVKESK. V gave up 2 bases and J gave up 9 bases; unmatched junction bases: 5. The CDR3 loop spans 14 amino acids. The CDR3 DNA reads TGTGCCAGCAGCCAATTGCCGACTAGCGGTGAGCAGTTCTTC. Protein: CASSQLPTSGEQFF.

This sequence joins TRBV19 and TRBJ1-2; unclear D gene. In germline, CDR1 is LNHDA, CDR2 SQIVND (reference sequence). The CDR3 is 14 residues long. V lost 3 bases to trimming and J lost 0 bases, with 8 bases between them. This chain's CDR3 is CASSILRSNYGYTF. Here the CDR3 DNA reads TGTGCCAGTAGTATCCTCCGGTCTAACTATGGCTACACCTTC. The whole variable domain, filled in from reference TRBV19 and TRBJ1-2, reads DGGITQSPKYLFRKEGQNVTLSCEQNLNHDAMYWYRQDPGQGLRLIYYSQIVNDFQKGDIAEGYSVSREKKESFPLTVTSAQKNPTAFYLCASSILRSNYGYTFGSGTRLTVV.

This clone turned up a few times. The V gene is TRBV2, the J gene TRBJ2-5; D is unclear. Germline V gene sequence: CDR1 SNHLY, CDR2 FYNNEI. The CDR3 spans 12 residues. Trimming shortened V by 4 bases and J by 3 bases, and 6 bases separated the two germline ends. CDR3 in DNA: TGTGCCAGCAGTGGACCAGAAGAGACCCAGTACTTC. Amino acid sequence: CASSGPEETQYF. Variable domain in full (rest from reference TRBV2 and TRBJ2-5): EPEVTQTPSHQVTQMGQEVILRCVPISNHLYFYWYRQILGQKVEFLVSFYNNEISEKSEIFDDQFSVERPDGSNFTLKIRSTKLEDSAMYFCASSGPEETQYFGPGTRLLVL.

The rearrangement uses TRBV6-6 and TRBJ1-2; D is undetermined. Germline V CDR1 and CDR2: MNHNY, SVGAGI (reference sequence). The germline V and J ends were trimmed by 0 bases and 5 bases, with 13 bases remaining between them. The CDR3 has 15 residues. This CDR3 is CASSYSPRQTYGYTF. The CDR3, as DNA: TGTGCCAGCAGTTACTCGCCACGTCAAACATATGGCTACACCTTC.

V gene TRBV27 combines with J gene TRBJ1-2; 7 nucleotides match TRBD1. V was pared by 8 bases and J by 0 bases, with 6 bases of the junction left unmatched. This CDR3 has 14 amino acids. Looked up from germline, CDR1 is MNHEY and CDR2 is SMNVEV (reference sequence). Here the CDR3 DNA reads TGTGCCAGCGGGCGACAGGGTGCTAACTATGGCTACACCTTC. This gives the protein CASGRQGANYGYTF.

This clone has a handful of counts. This rearrangement joins TRBV6-1 to TRBJ1-5; D gene ambiguous. CDR1 MNHNS and CDR2 SASEGT come from the germline V gene. The CDR3 length is 16 residues. V shed 0 bases and J shed 0 bases, with 9 bases lying between them. CDR3 in DNA: TGTGCCAGCAGTGAAGCAGACACATATAGCAATCAGCCCCAGCATTTT. Translation gives CASSEADTYSNQPQHF.

In its sample, this clone was seen many times. The V and J genes are TRBV10-3 and TRBJ2-7; maybe TRBD2 (5 bases). V dropped 4 bases and J dropped 6 bases, with 10 bases sitting between them. The germline V gene encodes CDR1 ENHRY and CDR2 SYGVKD. The CDR3 loop spans 12 amino acids. The CDR3 is CAISGSGSEQYF. CDR3 sequence (DNA): TGTGCCATCAGTGGGAGCGGAAGCGAGCAGTACTTC.

The V gene is TRBV6-1, the J gene TRBJ2-2; either TRBD1 or TRBD2 may fit D (5 bases each). V lost 7 bases to trimming and J lost 0 bases, with 9 bases between them. The germline V gene encodes CDR1 MNHNS and CDR2 SASEGT. The CDR3 spans 14 residues. The CDR3 reads CASILGANTGELFF. In DNA form, the CDR3 reads TGTGCCAGCATTCTGGGGGCGAACACCGGGGAGCTGTTTTTT.

This clone turned up a few times. V is TRBV7-6 and J is TRBJ1-6; a possible D gene is TRBD1 (5 bases). The germline V and J ends were trimmed by 6 bases and 0 bases, with 15 bases remaining between them. This CDR3 region has 17 residues. Germline V gives CDR1 SGHVS, CDR2 FNYEAQ. The CDR3 bases are TGTGCCAGCAGTCAACGGGGGGGAAGCTCCTATAATTCACCCCTCCACTTT. Translation: CASSQRGGSSYNSPLHF.

This clone was seen a handful of times. The CDR3 region has the DNA TGCGCCAGCAGCTTAACAGGGTCCCTGGGGCTTGAAGCTTTCTTT. This codes for CASSLTGSLGLEAFF. The chain combines TRBV5-1 with TRBJ1-1, with D possibly matching TRBD1 (6 bases). CDR1 SGHRS and CDR2 YFSETQ come from the germline V gene. The CDR3 has 15 amino acids. The ends were cut back, 2 bases at V and 7 bases at J, with 18 bases in the middle.

This clone has more than one count but fewer than ten. The chain joins TRBV19 to TRBJ2-2, with D possibly TRBD1 on 6 matching bases. Germline V gene sequence: CDR1 LNHDA, CDR2 SQIVND (reference sequence). The CDR3 consists of 16 residues. V lost 5 bases, J lost 4 bases, and 17 bases lay in between. The CDR3 is CASSSRTGMSTGELFF. The CDR3 DNA reads TGTGCCAGTAGTTCCCGCACAGGGATGAGCACCGGGGAGCTGTTTTTT.

The chain links TRBV4-2 to TRBJ2-5; 8 nucleotides match TRBD2. V lost 2 bases, J lost 4 bases, and 9 bases stayed unmatched. Germline CDR1 is LGHNA and CDR2 is YNFKEQ. The CDR3 has 16 amino acids. CDR3 loop: CASSQTRLARGETQYF. CDR3 in DNA: TGTGCCAGCAGCCAAACCAGACTAGCGAGAGGAGAGACCCAGTACTTC.

This clone turned up a few times. The chain couples TRBV5-5 to TRBJ2-5, with D tentatively TRBD1 (5 bases). The V gene's germline CDR1 is SGHKS and CDR2 YYEKEE (reference sequence). V dropped 1 base and J dropped 5 bases, with 9 bases sitting between them. The CDR3 runs 13 residues. The CDR3 DNA sequence: TGTGCCAGCAGCTTGCAGGGATTGGAGACCCAGTACTTC. Amino acids: CASSLQGLETQYF.

V and J are TRBV29-1 and TRBJ1-1; 10 nucleotides agree with TRBD1. Germline V gene sequence: CDR1 SQVTM, CDR2 ANQGSEA. This CDR3 spans 15 amino acids. V lost 4 bases to trimming and J lost 8 bases; unmatched junction nucleotides: 13. CDR3 DNA sequence: TGCAGCGTTGGGGCTCGGGGACAGGGGATAAACGAAGCTTTCTTT. Protein: CSVGARGQGINEAFF.

This clone was seen a handful of times. This sequence joins TRBV4-1 and TRBJ2-3; D tentatively reads TRBD1 or TRBD2 (5 bases each). This CDR3 spans 14 amino acids. V was clipped by 0 bases and J by 1 base, with 5 bases between them. CDR1 and CDR2 (germline): MGHRA, YSYEKL. The CDR3 nucleotides are TGCGCCAGCAGCCAAGAGGGGGGCACAGATACGCAGTATTTT. Encoded protein: CASSQEGGTDTQYF.

The chain is built from TRBV7-2 and TRBJ2-1, with TRBD2 matching over 9 bases. Germline loops: CDR1 SGHTA, CDR2 FQGNSA. The ends lost 5 bases at V and 9 bases at J; junction bases unmatched: 8. This CDR3 comprises 14 residues. CDR3: CASSPREGSVEQFF. CDR3 nucleotide sequence: TGTGCCAGCAGCCCGCGGGAGGGCTCCGTTGAGCAGTTCTTC.